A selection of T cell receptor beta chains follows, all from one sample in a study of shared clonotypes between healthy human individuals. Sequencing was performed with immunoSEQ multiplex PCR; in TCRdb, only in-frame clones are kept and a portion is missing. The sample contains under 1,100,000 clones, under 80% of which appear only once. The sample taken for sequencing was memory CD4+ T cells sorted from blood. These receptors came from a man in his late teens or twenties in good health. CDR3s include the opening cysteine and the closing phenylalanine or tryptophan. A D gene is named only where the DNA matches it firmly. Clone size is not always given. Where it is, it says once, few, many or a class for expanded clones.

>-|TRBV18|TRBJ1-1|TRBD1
TGTGCCAGCTCATACGACAGGGGGGGCACTGAAGCTTTCTTT
CASSYDRGGTEAFF
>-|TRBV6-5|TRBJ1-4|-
TGTGCCAGCAGTAAGGGCGATTTAGGGGAAAAACTGTTTTTT
CASSKGDLGEKLFF
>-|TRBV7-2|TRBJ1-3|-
TGTGCCAGCAGCTTAGCAGGGCTGGGAAACACCATATATTTT
CASSLAGLGNTIYF
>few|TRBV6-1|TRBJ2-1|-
TGTGCCAGCAGTGCGGGACTGAACTCCTACAATGAGCAGTTCTTC
CASSAGLNSYNEQFF
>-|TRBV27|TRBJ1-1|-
TGTGCCAGCAGTTTCCGGCCCCTCAACACTGAAGCTTTCTTT
CASSFRPLNTEAFF
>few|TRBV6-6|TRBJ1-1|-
TGTGCCAGCAGGCGGGAGGGAGCGATCACTGAAGCTTTCTTT
CASRREGAITEAFF
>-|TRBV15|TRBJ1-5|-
TGTGCCACCAGCAGAGATGGGGGGGCGAGAAACAATCAGCCCCAGCATTTT
CATSRDGGARNNQPQHF
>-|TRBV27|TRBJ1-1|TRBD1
TGTGCCAGTTGGCGGGACAGAAACACTGAAGCTTTCTTT
CASWRDRNTEAFF
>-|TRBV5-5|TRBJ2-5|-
TGTGCCAGCAGCTTCCAAGTGGAGACCCAGTACTTC
CASSFQVETQYF
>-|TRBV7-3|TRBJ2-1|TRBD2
TGTGCCAGCAGCTTAAGTGGGACTAACAATGAGCAGTTCTTC
CASSLSGTNNEQFF
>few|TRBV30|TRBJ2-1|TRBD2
TGTGCCAGCACTAGCGGGGGGTACAATGAGCAGTTCTTC
CASTSGGYNEQFF
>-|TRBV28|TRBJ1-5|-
TGTGCCAGCAGGGGCTGGGGCAATCAGCCCCAGCATTTT
CASRGWGNQPQHF
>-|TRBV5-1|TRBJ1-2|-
TGCGCCAGCAGCCAGGACAGTTCCTATGGCTACACCTTC
CASSQDSSYGYTF
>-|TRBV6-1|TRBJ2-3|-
TGTGCCAGCAGTGACGGGACGGTCCCTTTCTCTAGCACAGATACGCAGTATTTT
CASSDGTVPFSSTDTQYF
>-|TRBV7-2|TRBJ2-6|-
TGTGCCAGCAGTCTGGACGGATCTGGGGCCAACGTCCTGACTTTC
CASSLDGSGANVLTF
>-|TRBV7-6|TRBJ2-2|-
TGTGCCAGCAGCTCCCCCCAGGGGGGCGGGGAGCTGTTTTTT
CASSSPQGGGELFF
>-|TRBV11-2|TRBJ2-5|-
TGTGCCAGCAGCTTAGATGCAGCTGTGGAGACCCAGTACTTC
CASSLDAAVETQYF
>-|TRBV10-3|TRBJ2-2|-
TGTGCCATCAGTTCAACGGGGGAAAGCACCGGGGAGCTGTTTTTT
CAISSTGESTGELFF
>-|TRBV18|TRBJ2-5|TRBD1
TGTGCCAGCTCACCACTGGGACAGGGGCGGGAGACCCAGTACTTC
CASSPLGQGRETQYF
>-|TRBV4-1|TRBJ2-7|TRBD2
TGCGCCAGCAGCCAAGGCGCTAGCGGGAGCTACGAGCAGTACTTC
CASSQGASGSYEQYF
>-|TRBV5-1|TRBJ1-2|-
TGCGCCAGCAGCTTGGAAGACAGGAGCTATGGCTACACCTTC
CASSLEDRSYGYTF
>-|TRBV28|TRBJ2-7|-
TGTGCCAGCGGGGGCAGATCCGCGATCGGGCAGTACTTC
CASGGRSAIGQYF
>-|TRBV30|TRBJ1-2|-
TGTGCCTGGAGCAGGGGCTTTAAGGGGGATGGCTACACCTTC
CAWSRGFKGDGYTF
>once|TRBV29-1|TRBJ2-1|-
TGCAGCGTCGTACTAGCTGGACAGAATGAGCAGTTCTTC
CSVVLAGQNEQFF
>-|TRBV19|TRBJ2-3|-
TGTGTCCCCGGGGGACTCGATGTCACAGATACGCAGTATTTT
CVPGGLDVTDTQYF
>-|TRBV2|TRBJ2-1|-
TGTGCCAGCAGTGGGGACTTTGAGCAGTTCTTC
CASSGDFEQFF
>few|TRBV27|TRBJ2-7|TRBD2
TGTGCCAGCAGTTTAGGGGCAGCGGGGGAGCAGTACTTC
CASSLGAAGEQYF
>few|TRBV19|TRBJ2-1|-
TGTGCCAGTAGTCTAAACGGGGTCTCCTACAATGAGCAGTTCTTC
CASSLNGVSYNEQFF
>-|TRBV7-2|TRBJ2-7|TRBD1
TGTGCCAGCAGCCCCGGACAGGTAACCTACGAGCAGTACTTC
CASSPGQVTYEQYF
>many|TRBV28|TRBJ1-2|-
TGTGCCAGCAGTCCGCGGCTCTATGGCTACACCTTC
CASSPRLYGYTF
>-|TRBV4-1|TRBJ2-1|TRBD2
TGCGCCAGCAGCCCCACCTTAGCGGGAGTGGGGAATGAGCAGTTCTTC
CASSPTLAGVGNEQFF
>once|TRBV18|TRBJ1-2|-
TGTGCCAGCTCACCGGGCAGCAGAGATGGCTACACCTTC
CASSPGSRDGYTF
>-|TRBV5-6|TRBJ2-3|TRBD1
TGTGCCAGCAGCTTAGGGGACAGGGTCAGCACAGATACGCAGTATTTT
CASSLGDRVSTDTQYF